This T cell receptor (beta chain) was sequenced for a study of blood T cell repertoires in COVID-19. Study as a whole: Sites across the United States, Italy and Spain contributed samples from acute and convalescent COVID-19. T cells, B-cell-depleted T cells, or PBMCs provided the cDNA or gDNA that served as material.

CDR1 LNHDA and CDR2 SQIVND come from the germline V gene (reference sequence). V shed 6 bases and J 8 bases; nucleotides not matched to a gene: 9. The CDR3 spans 14 residues. How the authors handled the data: It was from reference gene primer amplification that nucleated cell counts were estimated. Profiling relied on immunoSEQ multiplex PCR, and the TCRdb table lists in-frame clones only, not all of them. V and J calls and clone size come straight from that table; D and trimming were deduced from the DNA. The sample has over 90,000 clones; over 75% are singletons. Sequenced: peripheral blood. The chain has TRBV19 and TRBJ1-2; 10 positions match TRBD1. This sequence originates from a man aged 50 to 60 with acute or convalescent COVID-19. Written as DNA, the CDR3 is TGTGCCAGTAGCGTGACAGGGGGCGCCGAGGGCTACACCTTC. This codes for CASSVTGGAEGYTF.